This T cell receptor (beta chain) was found in a study of identical twins. TCRdb ran MiXCR on the 5' RACE reads and lists one entry per CDR3 protein. The repertoire holds 1.5 million to 2 million distinct CDR3 sequences, with around 29% as singletons. Germline values: CDR1 SNHLY, CDR2 FYNNEI. The CDR3 spans 15 residues. V lost 2 bases and J 1 base, leaving 10 bases between the germline ends. The donors were all healthy and Caucasian. Findings and caveats of the study: Cross-sectional statistics underpinned the conclusions; the same donors were not followed. Excess twin sharing in beta out-of-frame sequences was weaker.

This clonotype occurred a few times. The antigen is undetermined. This sequence was found in a newborn girl in good health. Material for sequencing was cord blood. This chain links TRBV2 with TRBJ2-3; a possible D gene is TRBD2 (5 bases). CDR3 residues: CASSELGSGTDTQYF. CDR3 nucleotide sequence: TGTGCCAGCAGTGAACTGGGTAGCGGCACAGATACGCAGTATTTT.